This T cell receptor (beta chain) derives from a study of shared clonotypes between healthy human individuals. Study-wide results and limits: Memory subsets generally showed smaller estimated richness than naive subsets did.

The germline V gene has CDR1 KGHSH and CDR2 LQKENI. V lost 5 bases to trimming and J lost 0 bases, with 7 bases between them. The CDR3 spans 13 residues. Regarding this clone: Antigen unknown.

In the original analysis: Filtering differed, since immunoSEQ gave only junction sequences and no quality scores. Sequencing was performed with immunoSEQ multiplex PCR; in TCRdb, only in-frame clones are kept and a portion is missing. The V and J calls and clone size are taken from that table; D and trimming were inferred from the DNA. The sample has approximately 740,000 clones, around 93% seen once; the top ten hold more than 20%. Naive CD8 cells, CD45RO-negative and positively selected for CCR7, excluded terminally differentiated effector memory CD45RA+ cells. Each sample came from a Caucasian adult donor living in Nashville, Tennessee.

The sequenced sample was naive CD8+ T cells sorted from blood. The TCR was taken from a man aged 25-45 years in good health. The chain recombines TRBV18 with TRBJ1-1; D is unclear. The CDR3 DNA reads TGTGCCAGCTCAGCCGGTCTGAACACTGAAGCTTTCTTT. This gives the protein CASSAGLNTEAFF.